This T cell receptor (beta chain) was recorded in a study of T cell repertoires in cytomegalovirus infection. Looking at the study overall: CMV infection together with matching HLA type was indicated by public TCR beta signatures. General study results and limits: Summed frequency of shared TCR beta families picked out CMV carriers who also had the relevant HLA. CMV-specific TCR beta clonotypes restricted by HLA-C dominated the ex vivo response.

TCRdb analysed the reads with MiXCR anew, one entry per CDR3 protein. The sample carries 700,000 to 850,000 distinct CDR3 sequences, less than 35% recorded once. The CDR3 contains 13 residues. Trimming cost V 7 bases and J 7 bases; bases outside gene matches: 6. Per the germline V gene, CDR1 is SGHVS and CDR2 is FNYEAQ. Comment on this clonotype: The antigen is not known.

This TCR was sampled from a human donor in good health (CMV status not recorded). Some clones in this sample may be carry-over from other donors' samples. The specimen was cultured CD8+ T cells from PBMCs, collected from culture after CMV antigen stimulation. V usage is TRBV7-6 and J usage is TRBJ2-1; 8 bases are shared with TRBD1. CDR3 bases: TGTGCCAGCACCCCAGGGGGCAAGAATGAGCAGTTCTTC. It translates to CASTPGGKNEQFF. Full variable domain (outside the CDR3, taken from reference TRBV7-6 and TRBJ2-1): GAGVSQSPRYKVTKRGQDVALRCDPISGHVSLYWYRQALGQGPEFLTYFNYEAQQDKSGLPNDRFSAERPEGSISTLTIQRTEQRDSAMYRCASTPGGKNEQFFGPGTRLTVL.